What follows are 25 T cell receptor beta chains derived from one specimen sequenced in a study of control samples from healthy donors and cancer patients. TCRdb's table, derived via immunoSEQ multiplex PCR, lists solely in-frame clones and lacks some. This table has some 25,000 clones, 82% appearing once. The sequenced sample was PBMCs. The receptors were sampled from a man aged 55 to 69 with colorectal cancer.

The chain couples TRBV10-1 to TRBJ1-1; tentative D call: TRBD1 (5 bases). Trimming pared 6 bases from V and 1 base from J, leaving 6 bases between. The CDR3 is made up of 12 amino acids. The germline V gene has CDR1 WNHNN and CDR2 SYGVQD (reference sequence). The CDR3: CASSRANTEAFF. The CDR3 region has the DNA TGCGCCAGCAGCAGGGCGAACACTGAAGCTTTCTTT.

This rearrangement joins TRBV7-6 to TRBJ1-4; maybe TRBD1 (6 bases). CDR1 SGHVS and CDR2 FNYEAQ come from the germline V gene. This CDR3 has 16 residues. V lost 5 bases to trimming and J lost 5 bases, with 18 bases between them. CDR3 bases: TGTGCCAGCAGCCCTGGGGCCAGGGGACTAAATGAAAAACTGTTTTTT. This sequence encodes CASSPGARGLNEKLFF.

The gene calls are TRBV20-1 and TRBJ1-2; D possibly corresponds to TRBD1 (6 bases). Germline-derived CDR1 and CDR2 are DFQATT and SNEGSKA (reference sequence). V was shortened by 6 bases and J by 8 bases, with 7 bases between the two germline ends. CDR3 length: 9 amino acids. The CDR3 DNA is TGCAGTGCCGACAGGGGCTACACCTTC. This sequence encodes CSADRGYTF.

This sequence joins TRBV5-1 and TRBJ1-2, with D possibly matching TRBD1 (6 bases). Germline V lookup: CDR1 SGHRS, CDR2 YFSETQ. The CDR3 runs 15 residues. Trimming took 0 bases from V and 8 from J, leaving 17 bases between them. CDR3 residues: CASSLGDRTSSGYTF. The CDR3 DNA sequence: TGCGCCAGCAGCTTGGGTGACAGGACCTCTTCCGGCTACACCTTC.

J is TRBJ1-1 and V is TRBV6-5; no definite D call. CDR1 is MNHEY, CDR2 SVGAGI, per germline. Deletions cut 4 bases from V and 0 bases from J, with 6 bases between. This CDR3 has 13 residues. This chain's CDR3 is CASSFTVNTEAFF. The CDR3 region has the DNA TGTGCCAGCAGTTTCACGGTGAACACTGAAGCTTTCTTT.

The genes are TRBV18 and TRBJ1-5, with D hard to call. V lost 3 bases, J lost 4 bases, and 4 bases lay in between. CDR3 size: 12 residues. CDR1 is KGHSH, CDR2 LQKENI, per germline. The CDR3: CASSPGNQPQHF. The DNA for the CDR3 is TGTGCCAGCTCACCGGGAAATCAGCCCCAGCATTTT.

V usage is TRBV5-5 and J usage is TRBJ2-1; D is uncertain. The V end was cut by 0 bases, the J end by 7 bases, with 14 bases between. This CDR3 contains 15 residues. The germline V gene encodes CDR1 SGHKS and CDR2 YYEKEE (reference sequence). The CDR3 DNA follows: TGTGCCAGCAGCTTGGCCCCCGGTAAAGGAAATGAGCAGTTCTTC. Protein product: CASSLAPGKGNEQFF.

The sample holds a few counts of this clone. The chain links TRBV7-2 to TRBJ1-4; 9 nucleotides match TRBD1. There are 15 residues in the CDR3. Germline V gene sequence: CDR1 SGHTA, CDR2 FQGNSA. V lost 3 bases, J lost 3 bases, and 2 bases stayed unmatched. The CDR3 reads CASSLGTGSNEKLFF. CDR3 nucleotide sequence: TGTGCCAGCAGCTTGGGGACAGGGTCTAATGAAAAACTGTTTTTT. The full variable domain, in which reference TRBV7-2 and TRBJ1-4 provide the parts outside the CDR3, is GAGVSQSPSNKVTEKGKDVELRCDPISGHTALYWYRQSLGQGLEFLIYFQGNSAPDKSGLPSDRFSAERTGGSVSTLTIQRTQQEDSAVYLCASSLGTGSNEKLFFGSGTQLSVL.

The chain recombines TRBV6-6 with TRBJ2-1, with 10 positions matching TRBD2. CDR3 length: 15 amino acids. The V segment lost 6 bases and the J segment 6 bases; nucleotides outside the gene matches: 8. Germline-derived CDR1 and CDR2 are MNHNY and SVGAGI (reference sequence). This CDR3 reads CASRLSGGASNEQFF. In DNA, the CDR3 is TGTGCCAGCAGATTAAGCGGGGGGGCGAGCAATGAGCAGTTCTTC.

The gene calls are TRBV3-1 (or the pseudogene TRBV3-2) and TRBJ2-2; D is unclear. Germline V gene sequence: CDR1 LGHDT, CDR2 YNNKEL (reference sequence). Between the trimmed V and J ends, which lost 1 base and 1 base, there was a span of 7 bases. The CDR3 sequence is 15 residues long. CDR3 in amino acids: CASSQGTVNTGELFF. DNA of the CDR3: TGTGCCAGCAGCCAAGGGACGGTGAACACCGGGGAGCTGTTTTTT.

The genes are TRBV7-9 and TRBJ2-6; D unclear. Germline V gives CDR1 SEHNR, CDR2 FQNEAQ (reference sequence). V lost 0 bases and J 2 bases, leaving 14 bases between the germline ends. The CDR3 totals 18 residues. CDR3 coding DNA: TGTGCCAGCAGCTTAGCGACCGTAGCAGTTACTGGGGCCAACGTCCTGACTTTC. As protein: CASSLATVAVTGANVLTF.

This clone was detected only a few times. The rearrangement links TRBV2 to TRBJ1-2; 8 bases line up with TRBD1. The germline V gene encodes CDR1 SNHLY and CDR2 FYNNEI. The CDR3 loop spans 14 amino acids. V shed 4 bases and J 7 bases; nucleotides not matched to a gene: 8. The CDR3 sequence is CASSVPGTGFGYTF. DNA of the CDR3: TGTGCCAGCAGTGTGCCTGGGACAGGTTTTGGCTACACCTTC.

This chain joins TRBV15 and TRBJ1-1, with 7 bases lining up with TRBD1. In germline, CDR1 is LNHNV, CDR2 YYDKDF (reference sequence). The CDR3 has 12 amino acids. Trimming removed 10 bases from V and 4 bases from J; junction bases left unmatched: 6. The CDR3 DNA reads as TGTGCCATCTTTACAGGGGTCACTGAAGCTTTCTTT. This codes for CAIFTGVTEAFF.

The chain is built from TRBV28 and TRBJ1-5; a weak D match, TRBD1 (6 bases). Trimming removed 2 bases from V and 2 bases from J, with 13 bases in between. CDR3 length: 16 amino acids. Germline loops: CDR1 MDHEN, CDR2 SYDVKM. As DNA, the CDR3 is TGTGCCAGCAGTTTAGCACAGGGTATGGGCAATCAGCCCCAGCATTTT. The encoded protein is CASSLAQGMGNQPQHF.

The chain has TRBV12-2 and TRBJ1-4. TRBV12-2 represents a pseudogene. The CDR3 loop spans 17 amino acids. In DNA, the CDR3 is TGTGCAAGTCGCTTAGAGATCCCCGGGACTGCCAATGAAAAACTGTTTTTT. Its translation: CASRLEIPGTANEKLFF.

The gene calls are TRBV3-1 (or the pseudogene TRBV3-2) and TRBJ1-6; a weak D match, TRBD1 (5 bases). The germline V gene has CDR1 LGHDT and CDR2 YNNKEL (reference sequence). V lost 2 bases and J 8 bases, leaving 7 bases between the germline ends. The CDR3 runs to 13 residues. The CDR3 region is CASSQRQYSPLHF. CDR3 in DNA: TGTGCCAGCAGCCAAAGACAGTATTCACCCCTCCACTTT.

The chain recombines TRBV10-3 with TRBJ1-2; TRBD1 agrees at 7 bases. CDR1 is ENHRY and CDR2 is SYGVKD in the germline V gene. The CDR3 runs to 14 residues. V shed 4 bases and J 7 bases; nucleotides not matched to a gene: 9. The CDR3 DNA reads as TGTGCCATCAGTGCCCAAGGGGGCATAGTTGGCTACACCTTC. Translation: CAISAQGGIVGYTF.

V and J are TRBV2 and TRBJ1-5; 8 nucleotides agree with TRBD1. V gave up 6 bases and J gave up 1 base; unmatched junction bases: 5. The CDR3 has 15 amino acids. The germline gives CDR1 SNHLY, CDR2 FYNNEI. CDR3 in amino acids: CASRDRDKSNQPQHF. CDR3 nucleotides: TGTGCCAGCAGGGACAGGGATAAGAGCAATCAGCCCCAGCATTTT.

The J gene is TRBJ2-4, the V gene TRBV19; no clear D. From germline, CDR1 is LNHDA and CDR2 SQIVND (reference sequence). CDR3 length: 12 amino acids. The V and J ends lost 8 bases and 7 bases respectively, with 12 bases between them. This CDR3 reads CASPPPTNIQYF. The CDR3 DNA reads TGTGCCAGTCCCCCCCCCACGAACATTCAGTACTTC.

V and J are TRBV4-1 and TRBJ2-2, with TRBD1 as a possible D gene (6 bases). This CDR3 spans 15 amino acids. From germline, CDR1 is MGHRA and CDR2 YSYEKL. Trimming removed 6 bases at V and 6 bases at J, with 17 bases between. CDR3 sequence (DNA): TGCGCCAGCAGACGGACAGAGACTATCGCCGGGGAGCTGTTTTTT. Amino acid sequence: CASRRTETIAGELFF.

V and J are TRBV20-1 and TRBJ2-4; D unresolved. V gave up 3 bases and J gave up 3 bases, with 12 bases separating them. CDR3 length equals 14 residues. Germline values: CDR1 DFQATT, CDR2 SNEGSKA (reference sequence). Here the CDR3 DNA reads TGCAGTGCTAGTGACCGAGTCGGCAAAAACATTCAGTACTTC. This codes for CSASDRVGKNIQYF.

CDR3 nucleotides: TGTGCCAGCAGCACTTCGGGACAGTTTAAAAAACTGTTTTTT. Translating it yields CASSTSGQFKKLFF. The gene calls are TRBV5-6 and TRBJ1-4; 7 bases line up with TRBD1. Germline loops: CDR1 SGHDT, CDR2 YYEEEE. After removal of 4 bases from V and 9 bases from J, the junction contained 9 bases not matched to a gene. The CDR3 extends over 14 amino acids.

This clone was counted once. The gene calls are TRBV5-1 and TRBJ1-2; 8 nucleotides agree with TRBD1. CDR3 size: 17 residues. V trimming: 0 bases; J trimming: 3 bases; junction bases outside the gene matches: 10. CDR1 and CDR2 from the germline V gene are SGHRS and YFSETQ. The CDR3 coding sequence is TGCGCCAGCAGCTTGGCCCTAAAGACAGGGGAGGACTATGGCTACACCTTC. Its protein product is CASSLALKTGEDYGYTF.

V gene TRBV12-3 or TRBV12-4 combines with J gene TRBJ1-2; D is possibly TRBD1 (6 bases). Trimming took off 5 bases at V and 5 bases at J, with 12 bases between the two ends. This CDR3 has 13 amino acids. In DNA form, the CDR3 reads TGTGCCAGCAGTCGAACAGGGATGTATGGCTACACCTTC. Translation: CASSRTGMYGYTF.

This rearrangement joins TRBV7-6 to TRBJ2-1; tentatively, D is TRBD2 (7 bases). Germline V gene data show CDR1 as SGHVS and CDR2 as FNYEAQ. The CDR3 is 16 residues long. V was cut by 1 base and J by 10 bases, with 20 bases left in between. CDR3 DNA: TGTGCCAGCAGCTTAGGGGCGGGGGCCCCGCTGGGGGAGCAGTTCTTC. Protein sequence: CASSLGAGAPLGEQFF.